This T cell receptor beta chain originates from a study of blood T cell repertoires in COVID-19. Original handling: Estimation of nucleated cell counts relied on the amplification of reference gene primers. The data were produced by immunoSEQ multiplex PCR, yet TCRdb's version contains in-frame clones alone and is incomplete. The DNA gave D and trimming, while V, J and clone size come from that table. The table shows some 150,000 clones, with approximately 82% occurring only once. V was pared by 4 bases and J by 0 bases, with 7 bases between. Germline V gene sequence: CDR1 WSHSY, CDR2 SAAADI. CDR3 size: 15 residues.

The V gene is TRBV10-2, the J gene TRBJ2-6, with no clear D. The origin of this receptor is a woman aged 50 to 65 in a cohort sampled during active or convalescent COVID-19. The sequenced material came from peripheral blood. DNA of the CDR3: TGCGCCAGCAGTGGATCTAACTCTGGGGCCAACGTCCTGACTTTC. As protein: CASSGSNSGANVLTF.